This T cell receptor (beta chain) is drawn from a study of T cell responses to AZD1222 COVID-19 vaccine. General study findings and limits: Spike-specific TCR repertoires showed rising breadth and depth after two AZD1222 doses. The peak T cell response came first, and repertoires were sampled only after it. The CD4 TCRs associated with vaccination extended across spike and predominated at 160-218 and 743-854. White British people made up most donors, females outnumbered males, and clonal diversity was possibly underestimated.

V lost 1 base to trimming and J lost 4 bases, with 13 bases between them. Germline V gene lookup returns CDR1 MNHNS and CDR2 SASEGT. The CDR3 runs to 15 residues. The repertoire was sequenced with immunoSEQ multiplex PCR; TCRdb's copy has only in-frame clones and lacks some. This repertoire shows about 120,000 clones, about nine tenths found once; its top ten account for around 7.7%. With regard to this clone: Its antigen is not known.

This chain links TRBV6-1 with TRBJ1-1; D unresolved. Sequenced material: peripheral blood, taken on day 0 of AZD1222 vaccination. This receptor was obtained from an adult in good health. The CDR3 loop is CASSEGVGWGTEAFF. The CDR3 DNA sequence: TGTGCCAGCAGTGAAGGAGTAGGCTGGGGCACTGAAGCTTTCTTT.